This T cell receptor beta chain was captured by sequencing in a study of blood T cells in healthy people across ages. Study background: Per two T cells, about one barcoded beta molecule was captured through template switching. Study conclusions and caveats: It was held that diversity estimates obtained from one million T cells represented underestimates.

This clonotype was recorded a few times. The antigen remains undetermined. Every sample gave at least 5 micrograms of total RNA when it was extracted. For the second PCR, which ran for about 7 to 12 cycles, a sample-barcoded 5' primer and a J-beta primer mix were used. Each TCR beta cDNA got a 12-nucleotide random molecular identifier. TCRdb re-derived calls from the 5' RACE reads in MiXCR, one entry per CDR3 protein. The table records 1 million to 1.2 million distinct CDR3 sequences, around two fifths of them present only once. This TCR was sampled from a man aged 18-30 years in good health. The specimen sequenced was blood.

The CDR3 sequence: CASRDPNRGNEQFF. Here the CDR3 DNA reads TGTGCCAGCAGAGACCCTAACAGGGGTAATGAGCAGTTCTTC. The V and J genes are TRBV7-9 and TRBJ2-1, with TRBD1 matching 7 bases. V lost 6 bases and J lost 7; bases outside the gene matches: 9. The CDR3 is 14 residues long. The germline V gene encodes CDR1 SEHNR and CDR2 FQNEAQ (reference sequence).